This T cell receptor beta chain was captured by sequencing in a study of CD8+CD57+ T cells in acquired aplastic anemia. Study-wide context: CD4+ and CD8+ cells, once sorted, gave DNA averaging about 3.4 ug.

Only patients with CD8+CD57+ cell expansion on flow cytometry were chosen for sequencing. Trimming took off 7 bases at V and 11 bases at J, with 21 bases between the two ends. The V gene's germline CDR1 is MDHEN and CDR2 SYDVKM. This CDR3 has 14 residues. The template used for profiling TCR beta VDJ and CDR3 was genomic DNA. One entry per CDR3 protein, called by TCRdb with MiXCR from the reads. Among around 180,000 distinct CDR3 sequences listed, 48% were seen once. The sample holds a few counts of this clonotype. The J gene is TRBJ1-5, the V gene TRBV28, with D perhaps TRBD1 (5 bases). The material sequenced was sorted CD4+, CD8+, or CD8+CD57+ T cells (not recorded which) from PBMCs. The source is a human donor with aplastic anemia. The chain's CDR3 is CASNPTPTPGTQHF. DNA for the CDR3: TGTGCCAGCAACCCGACCCCCACGCCAGGGACCCAGCATTTT.